The 8 T cell receptor beta chains listed next were all sequenced from one sample in a study of T cell responses to AZD1222 COVID-19 vaccine. TCRdb keeps only in-frame clones here, not all; method: immunoSEQ multiplex PCR. The profile covers around 90,000 clones, with 65% to 90% appearing a single time and about 6% taken by the ten largest. Sequencing used peripheral blood, obtained on day 0 of AZD1222 vaccination. The receptors originated from an adult in good health.

As to this clone: Within the sample, other DNA sequences also encode this same CDR3. J is TRBJ1-2 and V is TRBV3-1 (or the pseudogene TRBV3-2), with 8 bases identical to TRBD1. Trimming removed 0 bases from V and 8 bases from J; junction bases left unmatched: 5. There are 14 residues in the CDR3. Germline V gene data show CDR1 as LGHDT and CDR2 as YNNKEL (reference sequence). As DNA, the CDR3 is TGTGCCAGCAGCCAAGATAACAGGGGGTACGGCTACACCTTC. Protein product: CASSQDNRGYGYTF.

This chain uses TRBV6-5 with TRBJ2-5; TRBD2 might be the D (7 bases). CDR1 is MNHEY and CDR2 is SVGAGI in the germline V gene. V was cut by 5 bases and J by 5 bases, with 21 bases left in between. This CDR3 is 16 amino acids long. CDR3 coding DNA: TGTGCCAGCAGTCACTACGGAGGGGGGGCCGGGGAGACCCAGTACTTC. Translation: CASSHYGGGAGETQYF.

The chain links TRBV11-2 to TRBJ2-7; D unresolved. Trimming cost V 0 bases and J 0 bases, with 6 bases left between them. The CDR3 covers 14 residues. CDR1 SGHAT and CDR2 FQNNGV come from the germline V gene. The CDR3 loop is CASSLEVFSYEQYF. DNA of the CDR3: TGTGCCAGCAGCTTAGAGGTCTTCTCCTACGAGCAGTACTTC.

The CDR3 sequence: CASSLDRTDTQYF. Here the CDR3 DNA reads TGTGCCAGCAGCTTAGATCGCACAGATACGCAGTATTTT. The chain links TRBV7-7 to TRBJ2-3; D is unresolved. The CDR3 runs 13 residues. CDR1 SSHAT and CDR2 FNYEAQ come from the germline V gene (reference sequence). Trimming removed 1 base from V and 1 base from J, with 3 bases in between.

The genes are TRBV4-2 and TRBJ2-3; 12 bases fit TRBD2. Germline lookup yields CDR1 LGHNA and CDR2 YNFKEQ. This CDR3 spans 16 amino acids. The junction had 4 bases not matched to a gene; V was cut back by 1 base and J by 5 bases. CDR3 bases: TGTGCCAGCAGCCAAGGGACTAGCGGGGAGAGAGATACGCAGTATTTT. This codes for CASSQGTSGERDTQYF.

The chain carries TRBV24-1 and TRBJ2-1, with a tentative D call TRBD2 (5 bases). The CDR3 loop spans 14 amino acids. V lost 5 bases and J 7 bases, leaving 14 bases between the germline ends. Germline V gene lookup returns CDR1 KGHDR and CDR2 SFDVKD. Written as DNA, the CDR3 is TGTGCCACCAGTGCTCGGGGTAGCCCTAATGAGCAGTTCTTC. Translation: CATSARGSPNEQFF.

This sequence joins TRBV27 and TRBJ1-1; D is uncertain. Trimming stripped 3 bases from V and 2 bases from J, with 7 bases between. This CDR3 contains 13 residues. CDR1 is MNHEY and CDR2 is SMNVEV in the germline V gene (reference sequence). CDR3 protein: CASSLIINTEAFF. CDR3 sequence (DNA): TGTGCCAGCAGTTTGATAATCAACACTGAAGCTTTCTTT.

The gene calls are TRBV5-1 and TRBJ2-1; 9 nucleotides agree with TRBD2. Germline lookup yields CDR1 SGHRS and CDR2 YFSETQ. Trimming took 4 bases from V and 3 from J; bases not matched to a gene: 8. This CDR3 spans 16 amino acids. The CDR3 region is CASSEGLAAGYNEQFF. CDR3 DNA sequence: TGCGCCAGCAGCGAGGGACTAGCTGCTGGCTACAATGAGCAGTTCTTC.